The entry below gives a single TCR beta chain sequence along with its context. Its antigen is unidentified. Sequencing libraries for TCR beta were prepared with iRepertoire HTBI primers and Arm-PCR of CDR3 regions. TCRdb reprocessed the multiplex PCR reads via MiXCR and lists one record per CDR3 protein. The sample gives 300,000 or so distinct CDR3 sequences, roughly a fifth of which show up once; less than 35% is in the top ten. Noted time point: persistent/refractory GD, antithyroid drugs over 5 years with positive TRAb. Preparation of the TCR library used RNA extracted from PBMCs. These data come from a study of regulatory T cells in long-lasting Graves disease. The CDR3 is 16 residues long. V gave up 0 bases and J gave up 2 bases, with 12 bases separating them. Germline CDR1 is SNHLY and CDR2 is FYNNEI. Study-level results: More public clonotypes were shared by persistent patients (around 2,800) than by new patients (roughly 910). Persistent disease preferred TRBV28, TRBJ1-2 and TRBJ2-5; new disease, TRBV20-1 and TRBJ2-1.

This specimen consisted of peripheral blood mononuclear cells (PBMCs), obtained when the disease was refractory, from a patient treated with antithyroid drugs. This TCR came from a female donor with Graves disease. This chain uses TRBV2 with TRBJ2-3, with a weak D call TRBD2 (6 bases). This chain's CDR3 is CASSEALGLHTDTQYF. The CDR3 DNA sequence: TGTGCCAGCAGTGAAGCGCTGGGACTCCACACAGATACGCAGTATTTT.